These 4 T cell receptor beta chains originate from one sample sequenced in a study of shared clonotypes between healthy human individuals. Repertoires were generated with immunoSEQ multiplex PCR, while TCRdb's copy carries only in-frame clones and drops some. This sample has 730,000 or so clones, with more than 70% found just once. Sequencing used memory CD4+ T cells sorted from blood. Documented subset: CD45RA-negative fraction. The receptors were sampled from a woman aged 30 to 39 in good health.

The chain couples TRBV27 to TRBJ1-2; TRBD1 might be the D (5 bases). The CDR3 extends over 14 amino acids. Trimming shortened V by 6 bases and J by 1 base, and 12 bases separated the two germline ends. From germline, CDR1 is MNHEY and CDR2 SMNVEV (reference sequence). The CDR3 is CASRKPGRNYGYTF. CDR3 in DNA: TGTGCCAGCAGGAAACCGGGACGTAACTATGGCTACACCTTC.

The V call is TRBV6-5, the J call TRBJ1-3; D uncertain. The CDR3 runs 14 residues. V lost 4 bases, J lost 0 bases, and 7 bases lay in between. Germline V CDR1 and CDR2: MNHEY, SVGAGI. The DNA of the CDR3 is TGTGCCAGCAGTTCAATTCGCTCTGGAAACACCATATATTTT. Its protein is CASSSIRSGNTIYF.

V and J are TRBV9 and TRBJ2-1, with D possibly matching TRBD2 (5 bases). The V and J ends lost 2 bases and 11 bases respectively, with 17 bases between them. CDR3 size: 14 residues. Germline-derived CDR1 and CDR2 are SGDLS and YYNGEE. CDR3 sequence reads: CASSVGAVLDQQFF. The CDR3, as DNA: TGTGCCAGCAGCGTGGGCGCTGTACTAGATCAGCAGTTCTTC.

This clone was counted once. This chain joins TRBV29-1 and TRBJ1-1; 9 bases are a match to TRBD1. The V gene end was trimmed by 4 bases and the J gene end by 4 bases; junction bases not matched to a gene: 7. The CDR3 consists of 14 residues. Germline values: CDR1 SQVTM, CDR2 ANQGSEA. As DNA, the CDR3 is TGCAGCGTTGTCGGACAGGGGTCGGTCACTGAAGCTTTCTTT. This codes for CSVVGQGSVTEAFF.